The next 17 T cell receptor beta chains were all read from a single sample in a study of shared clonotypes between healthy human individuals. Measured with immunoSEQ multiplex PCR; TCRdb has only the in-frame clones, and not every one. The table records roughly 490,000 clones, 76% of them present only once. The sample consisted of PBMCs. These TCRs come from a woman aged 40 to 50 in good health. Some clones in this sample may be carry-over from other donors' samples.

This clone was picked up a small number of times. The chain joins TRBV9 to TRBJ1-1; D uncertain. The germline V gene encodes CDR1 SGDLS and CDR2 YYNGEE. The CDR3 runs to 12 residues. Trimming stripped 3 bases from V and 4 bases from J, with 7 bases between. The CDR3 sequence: CASSAVGTEAFF. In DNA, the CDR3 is TGTGCCAGCAGCGCGGTGGGCACTGAAGCTTTCTTT.

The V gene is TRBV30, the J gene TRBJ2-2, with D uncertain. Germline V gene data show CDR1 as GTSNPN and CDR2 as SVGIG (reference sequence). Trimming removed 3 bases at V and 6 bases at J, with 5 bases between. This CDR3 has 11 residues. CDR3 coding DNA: TGTGCCTGGAGCGGGCCCGGGGAGCTGTTTTTT. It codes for CAWSGPGELFF. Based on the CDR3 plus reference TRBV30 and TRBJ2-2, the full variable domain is SQTIHQWPATLVQPVGSPLSLECTVEGTSNPNLYWYRQAAGRGLQLLFYSVGIGQISSEVPQNLSASRPQDRQFILSSKKLLLSDSGFYLCAWSGPGELFFGEGSRLTVL.

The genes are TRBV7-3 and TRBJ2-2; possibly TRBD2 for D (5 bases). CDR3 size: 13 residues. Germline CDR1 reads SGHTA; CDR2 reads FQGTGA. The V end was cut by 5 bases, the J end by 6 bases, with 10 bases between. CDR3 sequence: CASSAAGAGELFF. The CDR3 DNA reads TGTGCCAGCAGCGCAGCCGGGGCCGGGGAGCTGTTTTTT.

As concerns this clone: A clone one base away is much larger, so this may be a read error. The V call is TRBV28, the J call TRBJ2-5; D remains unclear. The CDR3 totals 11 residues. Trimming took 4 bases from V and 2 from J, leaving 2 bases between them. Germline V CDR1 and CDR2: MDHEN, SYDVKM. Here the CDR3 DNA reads TGTGCCAGCAGTTCACAAGAGACCCAGTACTTC. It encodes CASSSQETQYF.

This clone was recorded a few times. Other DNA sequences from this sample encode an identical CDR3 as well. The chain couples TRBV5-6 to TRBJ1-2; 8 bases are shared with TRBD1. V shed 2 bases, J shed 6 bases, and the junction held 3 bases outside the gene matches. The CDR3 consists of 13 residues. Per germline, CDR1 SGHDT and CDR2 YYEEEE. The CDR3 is CASSFVTGDGYTF. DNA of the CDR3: TGTGCCAGCAGCTTCGTGACAGGGGATGGCTACACCTTC.

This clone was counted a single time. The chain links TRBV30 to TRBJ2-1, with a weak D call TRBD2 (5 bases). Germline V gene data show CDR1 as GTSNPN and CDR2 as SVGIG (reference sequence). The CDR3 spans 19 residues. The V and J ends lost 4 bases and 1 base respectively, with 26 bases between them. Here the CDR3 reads CAWKAVAGSLASSYNEQFF. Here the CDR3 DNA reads TGTGCCTGGAAGGCGGTCGCTGGGAGTCTTGCTTCTTCCTACAATGAGCAGTTCTTC.

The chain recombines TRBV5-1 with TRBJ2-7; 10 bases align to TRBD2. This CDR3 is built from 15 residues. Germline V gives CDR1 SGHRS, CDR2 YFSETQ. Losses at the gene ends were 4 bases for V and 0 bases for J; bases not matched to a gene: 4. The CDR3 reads CASSSGRASSYEQYF. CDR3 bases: TGCGCCAGCAGCAGCGGGAGGGCGAGCTCCTACGAGCAGTACTTC.

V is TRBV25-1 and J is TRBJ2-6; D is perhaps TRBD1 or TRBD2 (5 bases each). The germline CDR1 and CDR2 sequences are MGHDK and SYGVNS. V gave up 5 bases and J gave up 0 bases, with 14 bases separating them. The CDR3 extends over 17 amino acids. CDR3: CASSSGRTISGANVLTF. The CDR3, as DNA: TGTGCCAGCAGTTCGGGACGGACCATCTCTGGGGCCAACGTCCTGACTTTC.

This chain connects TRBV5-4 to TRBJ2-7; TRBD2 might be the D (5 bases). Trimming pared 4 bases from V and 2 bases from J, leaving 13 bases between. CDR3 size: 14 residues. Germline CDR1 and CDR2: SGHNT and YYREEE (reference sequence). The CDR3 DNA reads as TGTGCCAGCAGCACGGCGGGCGTACCCTACGAGCAGTACTTC. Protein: CASSTAGVPYEQYF.

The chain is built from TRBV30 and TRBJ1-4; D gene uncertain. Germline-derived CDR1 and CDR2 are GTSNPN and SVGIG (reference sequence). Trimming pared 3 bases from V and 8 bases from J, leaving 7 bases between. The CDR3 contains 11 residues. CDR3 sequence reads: CAWSLREKLFF. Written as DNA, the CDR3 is TGTGCCTGGAGCCTCCGGGAAAAACTGTTTTTT. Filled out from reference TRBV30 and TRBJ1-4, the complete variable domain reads SQTIHQWPATLVQPVGSPLSLECTVEGTSNPNLYWYRQAAGRGLQLLFYSVGIGQISSEVPQNLSASRPQDRQFILSSKKLLLSDSGFYLCAWSLREKLFFGSGTQLSVL.

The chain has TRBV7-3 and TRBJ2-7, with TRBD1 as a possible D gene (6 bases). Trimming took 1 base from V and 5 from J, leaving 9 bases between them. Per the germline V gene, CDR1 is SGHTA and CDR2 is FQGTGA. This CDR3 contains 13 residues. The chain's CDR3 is CASSLNRDNEQYF. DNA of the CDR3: TGTGCCAGCAGCTTAAACCGGGACAACGAGCAGTACTTC.

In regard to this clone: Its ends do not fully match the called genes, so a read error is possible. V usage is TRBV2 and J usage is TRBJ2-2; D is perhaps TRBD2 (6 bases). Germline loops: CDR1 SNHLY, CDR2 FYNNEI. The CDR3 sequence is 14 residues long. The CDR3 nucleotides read TGTGCCAGCAGTGGGCTAGCGAAAACCGGGGAGCTGTTTTTT. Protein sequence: CASSGLAKTGELFF.

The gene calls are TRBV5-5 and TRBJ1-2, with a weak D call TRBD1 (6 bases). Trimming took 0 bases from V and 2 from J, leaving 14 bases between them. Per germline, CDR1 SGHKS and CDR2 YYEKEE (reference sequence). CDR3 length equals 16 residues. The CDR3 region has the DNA TGTGCCAGCAGCTTGGCCGGGCAGGGGCCAAACTATGGCTACACCTTC. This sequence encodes CASSLAGQGPNYGYTF.

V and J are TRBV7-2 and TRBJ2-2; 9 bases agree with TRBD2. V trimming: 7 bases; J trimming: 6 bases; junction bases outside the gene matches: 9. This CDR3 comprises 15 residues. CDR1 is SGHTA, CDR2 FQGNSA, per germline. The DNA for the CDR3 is TGTGCCAGCAAACGAGCGGGAGGAACGGCCGGGGAGCTGTTTTTT. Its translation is CASKRAGGTAGELFF.

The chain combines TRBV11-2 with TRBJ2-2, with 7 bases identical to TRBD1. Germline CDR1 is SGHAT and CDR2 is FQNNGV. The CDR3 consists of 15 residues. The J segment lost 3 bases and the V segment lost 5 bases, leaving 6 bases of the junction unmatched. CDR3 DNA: TGTGCCAGCAGCAACCGGGACAGTCACACCGGGGAGCTGTTTTTT. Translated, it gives CASSNRDSHTGELFF.

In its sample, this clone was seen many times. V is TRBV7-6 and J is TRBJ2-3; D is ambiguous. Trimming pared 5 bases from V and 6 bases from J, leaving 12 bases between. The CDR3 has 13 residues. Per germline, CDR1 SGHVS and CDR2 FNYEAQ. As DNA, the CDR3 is TGTGCCAGCAGCATCCGGACGTCTGATACGCAGTATTTT. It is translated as CASSIRTSDTQYF.

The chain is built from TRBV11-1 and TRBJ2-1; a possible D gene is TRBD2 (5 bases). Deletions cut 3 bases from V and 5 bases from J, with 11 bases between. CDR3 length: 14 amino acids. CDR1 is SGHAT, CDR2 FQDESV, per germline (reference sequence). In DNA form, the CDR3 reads TGTGCCAGCAGCTTCGGGGTTTGGGACAATGAGCAGTTCTTC. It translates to CASSFGVWDNEQFF.